This T cell receptor beta chain was profiled in a study of blood T cells in healthy people across ages (dated by TCRdb to the mid-2010s). For the study in its entirety: In model experiments, roughly one uniquely barcoded TCR beta cDNA molecule per two T cells was captured by template switching. Donors of different ages were randomly distributed across sequencing lanes to avoid experimental bias. The donors were divided into four age groups: young (average around 17 years), middle-aged (around 41), aged (about 62) and long-lived (more than 75). Two additional independent replicas of 1 million unique cDNA reads from the same blood draw were analyzed for two donors (one aged 18 to 29 and one aged 80 or older). To track age-related changes in TCR beta repertoire diversity, the study relied on deep sequencing normalized with unique cDNA molecular identifiers. Study-wide findings and limitations: Since profiling was done on bulk unsorted PBMCs, naive and antigen-experienced compartments could not be conclusively compared. Observed TCR beta diversity per million T cells fell roughly linearly with age, and a significant reduction was already apparent by age about 43. Estimates of total diversity based on one million sequenced T cells were regarded as lower bounds and as underestimates. The CMV infection status of donors was not known, potentially confounding age-related changes in expanded clonotypes. Compared with the aged group, the long-lived group had more naive CD4+ T cells, fewer expanded clones and increased TCR diversity, a pattern suggesting age selection. Observed TCR beta diversity correlated strongly with the percentage of naive T cells measured by flow cytometry.

Libraries were constructed by 5' RACE. The sequencer listed for this sample is Illumina HiSeq 2500. A second PCR of about 6 to 11 cycles was performed with a sample-barcoded 5' primer and a J-beta primer mix. Each TCR beta cDNA molecule received a unique molecular identifier from a template-switch 5' adaptor carrying 12 random nucleotides. Each sample yielded at least 2.5 million CDR3-containing paired-end reads. First-strand cDNA was synthesized from all RNA with the Mint cDNA synthesis kit, primed by a TRBC-specific oligonucleotide. Following uracil-DNA glycosylase treatment, a first 18-cycle PCR with universal primers M1SS and BC2_uni_R was performed on all cDNA. Regarding the original processing steps: For normalization, 1 million high-quality reads, each with a distinct molecular identifier, were randomly selected from each sample. Reads sharing molecular identifiers were discarded rather than binned into consensus sequences. MiTCR, set to a Q25 quality threshold and the strictest error-elimination algorithm, was used for CDR3 identification, clonotype clustering and error correction. A nonparametric unseen species model using Euler transformation provided a lower-bound estimate of total TCR beta diversity. TCRdb itself trimmed the public reads at Q25 with fastp, ran MiXCR and retained productive beta chains. Each CDR3 protein gets just one entry, which takes the most common genes and DNA from the rows behind it. It is TCRdb's table, rather than the study itself, that gives the V and J calls and clone size. The table for this sample lists about 640,000 distinct CDR3 sequences; 58% of them were counted only once. The ten biggest clones cover over 30% of the sample.

Concerning this clonotype: Its recognized antigen is unknown. No clone much larger than this one lies a single base away; base qualities are absent.

Reading the germline V gene gives CDR1 SGDLS and CDR2 YYNGEE. The CDR3 has 14 amino acids, counting the end cysteine and phenylalanine. CDR3 DNA is the only sequence kept; it has 42 bases, read in frame from the first base. V gives up 2 bases and J gives up 7 bases, and the segment between their germline ends measures 12 bases. The donors were 40 or so Caucasian individuals from Russia, aged roughly 6 to 100 years, who were systemically healthy. Approximately 11 milliliters of peripheral blood were drawn from each donor into EDTA-treated Vacutainer tubes. Ficoll-Paque density-gradient centrifugation was used to isolate PBMCs, with at least 6.5 million per sample. Total RNA, at least 5 micrograms per sample, was extracted from PBMCs with Trizol reagent. The percentages of naive CD45RAhigh/CD27high T cells were determined by flow cytometry on a PBMC aliquot from every donor.

The chain joins TRBV9 to TRBJ2-2, with the D gene too uncertain to name. The specimen was blood. The receptor's source is a man in his 60s in good health. Here is the DNA: TGTGCCAGCAGCGTTGGTTTTGGTGGCGGGGAGCTGTTTTTT. This is translated as CASSVGFGGGELFF.